This TCR beta chain was sequenced in a study of blood T cell repertoires in COVID-19. Using immunoSEQ multiplex PCR, the repertoire was profiled, and TCRdb retains in-frame clones only, with some absent. The table lists 37,000 or so clones, roughly 78% of them singletons. The germline CDR1 and CDR2 sequences are LNHDA and SQIVND (reference sequence). The J segment lost 3 bases and the V segment lost 7 bases, leaving 6 bases of the junction unmatched. The CDR3 sequence is 14 residues long. The source material was peripheral blood. The receptor comes from a man aged 60-69 years with acute or convalescent COVID-19. This chain joins TRBV19 and TRBJ2-7, with 10 bases aligning to TRBD1. CDR3 coding DNA: TGTGCCAGTAACTCCGGGACAGGGGACTACGAGCAGTACTTC. This codes for CASNSGTGDYEQYF.